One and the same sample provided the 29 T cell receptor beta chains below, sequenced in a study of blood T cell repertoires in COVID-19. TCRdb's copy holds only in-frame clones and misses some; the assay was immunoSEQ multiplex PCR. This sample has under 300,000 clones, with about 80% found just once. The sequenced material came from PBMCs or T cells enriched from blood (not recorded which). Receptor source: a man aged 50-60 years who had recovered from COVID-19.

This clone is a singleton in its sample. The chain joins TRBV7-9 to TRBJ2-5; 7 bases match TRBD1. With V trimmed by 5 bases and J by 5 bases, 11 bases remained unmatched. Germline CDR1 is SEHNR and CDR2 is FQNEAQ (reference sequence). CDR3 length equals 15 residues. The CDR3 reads CASSHPTGVGETQYF. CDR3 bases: TGTGCCAGCAGCCACCCCACAGGGGTAGGGGAGACCCAGTACTTC.

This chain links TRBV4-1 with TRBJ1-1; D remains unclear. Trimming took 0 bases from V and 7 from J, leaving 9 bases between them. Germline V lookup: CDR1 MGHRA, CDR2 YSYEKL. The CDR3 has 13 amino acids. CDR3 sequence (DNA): TGCGCCAGCAGCCAAGATCCAGGATTTGAAGCTTTCTTT. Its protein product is CASSQDPGFEAFF.

The CDR3 sequence: CAISDPGTGNEKLFF. The CDR3 nucleotides are TGTGCCATCAGTGACCCCGGGACAGGGAATGAAAAACTGTTTTTT. This sequence joins TRBV10-3 and TRBJ1-4, with 9 bases matching TRBD1. Germline V gives CDR1 ENHRY, CDR2 SYGVKD. CDR3 size: 15 residues. The ends lost 3 bases at V and 5 bases at J; junction bases unmatched: 4.

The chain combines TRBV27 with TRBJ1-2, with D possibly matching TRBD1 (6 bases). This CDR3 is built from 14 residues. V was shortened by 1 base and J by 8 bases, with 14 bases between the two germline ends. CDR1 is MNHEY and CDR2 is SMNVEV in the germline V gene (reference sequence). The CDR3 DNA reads TGTGCCAGCAGTTTATGGTCAGGGGCGAGCGGCTACACCTTC. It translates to CASSLWSGASGYTF.

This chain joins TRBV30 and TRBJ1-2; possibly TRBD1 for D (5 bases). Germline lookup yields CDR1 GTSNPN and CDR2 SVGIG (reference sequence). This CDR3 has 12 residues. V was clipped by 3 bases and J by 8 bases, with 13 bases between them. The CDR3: CAWSRTSGGYTF. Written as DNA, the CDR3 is TGTGCCTGGAGCCGGACATCTGGAGGCTACACCTTC.

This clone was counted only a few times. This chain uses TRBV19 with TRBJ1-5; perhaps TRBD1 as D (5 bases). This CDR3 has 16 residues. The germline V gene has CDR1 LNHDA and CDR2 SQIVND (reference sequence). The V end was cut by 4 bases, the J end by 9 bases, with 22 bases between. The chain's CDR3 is CASSRVGDYDSSPQHF. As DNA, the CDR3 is TGTGCCAGTAGTAGAGTGGGGGACTACGACTCTTCGCCCCAGCATTTT.

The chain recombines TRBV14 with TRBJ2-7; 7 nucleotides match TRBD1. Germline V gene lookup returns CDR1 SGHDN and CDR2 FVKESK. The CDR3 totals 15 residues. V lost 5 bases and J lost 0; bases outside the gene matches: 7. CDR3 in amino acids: CASSKGQFLSYEQYF. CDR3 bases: TGTGCCAGCAGCAAGGGACAGTTCCTCTCCTACGAGCAGTACTTC.

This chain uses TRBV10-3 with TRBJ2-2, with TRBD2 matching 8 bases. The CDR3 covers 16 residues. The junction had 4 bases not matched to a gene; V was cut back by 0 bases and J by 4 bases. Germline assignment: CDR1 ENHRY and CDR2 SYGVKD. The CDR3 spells CAISESRLAGTGELFF. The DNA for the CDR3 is TGTGCCATCAGTGAGTCGCGTCTAGCGGGCACCGGGGAGCTGTTTTTT.

The CDR3 protein is CASRAGQGLGQPQHF. DNA for the CDR3: TGTGCCAGCAGGGCGGGACAGGGCTTAGGTCAGCCCCAGCATTTT. V is TRBV6-5 and J is TRBJ1-5, with 9 bases aligning to TRBD1. The V segment lost 6 bases and the J segment 6 bases; nucleotides outside the gene matches: 9. Germline values: CDR1 MNHEY, CDR2 SVGAGI. The CDR3 covers 15 residues.

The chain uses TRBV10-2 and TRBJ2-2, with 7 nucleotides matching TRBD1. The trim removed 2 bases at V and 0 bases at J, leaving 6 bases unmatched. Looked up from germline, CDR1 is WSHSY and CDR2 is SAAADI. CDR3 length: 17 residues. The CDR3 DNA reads TGCGCCAGCAGTGAGGGTAGACAGGGCGCGAACACCGGGGAGCTGTTTTTT. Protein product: CASSEGRQGANTGELFF.

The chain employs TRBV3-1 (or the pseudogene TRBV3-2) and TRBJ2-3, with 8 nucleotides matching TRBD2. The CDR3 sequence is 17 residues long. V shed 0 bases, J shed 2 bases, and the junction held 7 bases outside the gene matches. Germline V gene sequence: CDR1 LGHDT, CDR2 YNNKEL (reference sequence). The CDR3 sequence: CASSQDVAGTYTDTQYF. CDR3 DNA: TGTGCCAGCAGCCAAGATGTAGCGGGAACATACACAGATACGCAGTATTTT.

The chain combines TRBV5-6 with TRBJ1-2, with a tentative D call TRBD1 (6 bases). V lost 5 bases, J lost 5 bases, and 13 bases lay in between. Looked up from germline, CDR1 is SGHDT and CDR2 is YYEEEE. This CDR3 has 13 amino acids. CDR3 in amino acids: CASRQTGPYGYTF. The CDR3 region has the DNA TGTGCCAGCAGGCAGACAGGTCCATATGGCTACACCTTC. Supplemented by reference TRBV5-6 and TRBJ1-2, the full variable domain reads DAGVTQSPTHLIKTRGQQVTLRCSPKSGHDTVSWYQQALGQGPQFIFQYYEEEERQRGNFPDRFSGHQFPNYSSELNVNALLLGDSALYLCASRQTGPYGYTFGSGTRLTVV.

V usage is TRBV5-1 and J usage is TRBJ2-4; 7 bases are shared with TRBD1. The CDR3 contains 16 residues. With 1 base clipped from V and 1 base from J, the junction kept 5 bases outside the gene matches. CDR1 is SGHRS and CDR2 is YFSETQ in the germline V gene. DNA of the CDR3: TGCGCCAGCAGCTTGCCGACAGGGTTGGCCAAAAACATTCAGTACTTC. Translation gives CASSLPTGLAKNIQYF.

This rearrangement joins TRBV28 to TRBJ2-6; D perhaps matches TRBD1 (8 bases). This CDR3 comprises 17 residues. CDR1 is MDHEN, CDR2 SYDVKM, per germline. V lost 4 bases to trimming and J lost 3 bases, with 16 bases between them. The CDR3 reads CASSSPTGGVGANVLTF. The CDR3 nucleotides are TGTGCCAGCAGTTCCCCTACAGGGGGGGTTGGGGCCAACGTCCTGACTTTC.

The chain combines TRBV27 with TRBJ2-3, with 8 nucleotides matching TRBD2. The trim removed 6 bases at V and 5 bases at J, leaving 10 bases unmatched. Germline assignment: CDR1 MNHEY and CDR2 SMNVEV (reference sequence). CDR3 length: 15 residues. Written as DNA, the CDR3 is TGTGCCAGCAGAGGCGGGGGGCCTTCAAGAGATACGCAGTATTTT. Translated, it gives CASRGGGPSRDTQYF.

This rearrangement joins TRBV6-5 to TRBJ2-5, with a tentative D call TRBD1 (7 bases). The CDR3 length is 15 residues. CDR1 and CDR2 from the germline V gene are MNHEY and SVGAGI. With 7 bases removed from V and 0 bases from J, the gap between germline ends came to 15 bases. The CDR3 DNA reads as TGTGCCAGCAACTCCCCAGGGGGGTACCAAGAGACCCAGTACTTC. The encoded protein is CASNSPGGYQETQYF.

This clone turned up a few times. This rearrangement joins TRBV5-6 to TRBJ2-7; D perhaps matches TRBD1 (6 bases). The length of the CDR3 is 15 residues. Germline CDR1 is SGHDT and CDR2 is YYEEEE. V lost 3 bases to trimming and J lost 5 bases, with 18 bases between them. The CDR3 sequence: CASSSPLRGRDEQYF. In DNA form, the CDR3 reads TGTGCCAGCAGCTCCCCCCTCAGGGGCCGGGACGAGCAGTACTTC.

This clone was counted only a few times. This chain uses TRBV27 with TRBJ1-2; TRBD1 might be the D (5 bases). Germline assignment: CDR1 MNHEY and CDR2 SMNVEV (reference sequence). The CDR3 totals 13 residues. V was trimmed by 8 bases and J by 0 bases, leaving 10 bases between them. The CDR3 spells CASSGMSNYGYTF. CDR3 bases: TGTGCCAGCTCAGGGATGTCTAACTATGGCTACACCTTC.

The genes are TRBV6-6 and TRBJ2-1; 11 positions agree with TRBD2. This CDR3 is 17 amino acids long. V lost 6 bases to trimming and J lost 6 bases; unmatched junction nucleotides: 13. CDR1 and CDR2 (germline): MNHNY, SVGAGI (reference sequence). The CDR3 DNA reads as TGTGCCAGCAGACGAAACCTACTAGCGGGAGTTGGCAATGAGCAGTTCTTC. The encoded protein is CASRRNLLAGVGNEQFF.

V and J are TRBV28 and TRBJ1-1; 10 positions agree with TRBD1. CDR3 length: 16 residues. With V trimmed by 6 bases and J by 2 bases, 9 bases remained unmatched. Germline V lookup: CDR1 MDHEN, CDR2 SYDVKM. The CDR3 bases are TGTGCCAGCAGCCGAAGACAGGGGGCGTTTAACACTGAAGCTTTCTTT. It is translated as CASSRRQGAFNTEAFF. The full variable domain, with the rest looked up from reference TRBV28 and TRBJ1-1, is DVKVTQSSRYLVKRTGEKVFLECVQDMDHENMFWYRQDPGLGLRLIYFSYDVKMKEKGDIPEGYSVSREKKERFSLILESASTNQTSMYLCASSRRQGAFNTEAFFGQGTRLTVV.

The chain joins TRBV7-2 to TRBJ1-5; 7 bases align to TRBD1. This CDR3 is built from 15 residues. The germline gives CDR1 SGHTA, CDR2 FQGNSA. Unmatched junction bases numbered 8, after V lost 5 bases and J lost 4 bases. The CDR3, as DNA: TGTGCCAGCAGCCCAACCGGGACAGCGAATCAGCCCCAGCATTTT. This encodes CASSPTGTANQPQHF. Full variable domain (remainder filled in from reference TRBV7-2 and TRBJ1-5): GAGVSQSPSNKVTEKGKDVELRCDPISGHTALYWYRQSLGQGLEFLIYFQGNSAPDKSGLPSDRFSAERTGGSVSTLTIQRTQQEDSAVYLCASSPTGTANQPQHFGDGTRLSIL.

The CDR3, as DNA: TGTGCCAGCAGCGTCTCAGGGGCGAGAGGTACGCAGTATTTT. Translating it yields CASSVSGARGTQYF. The rearrangement links TRBV9 to TRBJ2-3; D possibly corresponds to TRBD1 (6 bases). This CDR3 spans 14 amino acids. Germline CDR1 and CDR2: SGDLS and YYNGEE. V lost 2 bases and J lost 8, with 15 bases in between. The full variable domain, in which reference TRBV9 and TRBJ2-3 provide the parts outside the CDR3, is DSGVTQTPKHLITATGQRVTLRCSPRSGDLSVYWYQQSLDQGLQFLIQYYNGEERAKGNILERFSAQQFPDLHSELNLSSLELGDSALYFCASSVSGARGTQYFGPGTRLTVL.

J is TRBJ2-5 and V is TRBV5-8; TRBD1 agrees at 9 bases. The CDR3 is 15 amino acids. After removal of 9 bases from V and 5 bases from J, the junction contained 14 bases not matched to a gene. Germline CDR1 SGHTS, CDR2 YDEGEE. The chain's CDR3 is CATDRGHSLGETQYF. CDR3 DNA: TGTGCCACGGACAGGGGACATAGTCTGGGGGAGACCCAGTACTTC. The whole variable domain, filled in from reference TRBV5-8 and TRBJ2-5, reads EAGVTQSPTHLIKTRGQQATLRCSPISGHTSVYWYQQALGLGLQFLLWYDEGEERNRGNFPPRFSGRQFPNYSSELNVNALELEDSALYLCATDRGHSLGETQYFGPGTRLLVL.

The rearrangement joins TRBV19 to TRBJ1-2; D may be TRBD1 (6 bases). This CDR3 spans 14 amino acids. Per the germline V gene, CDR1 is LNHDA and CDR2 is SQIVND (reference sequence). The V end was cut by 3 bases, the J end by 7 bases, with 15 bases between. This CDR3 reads CASSISGGGGGYTF. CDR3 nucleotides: TGTGCCAGTAGTATCTCGGGGGGCGGTGGTGGCTACACCTTC.

The DNA for the CDR3 is TGTGCCAGTAGTTCCGGGACAGGGTTTAATGAAAAACTGTTTTTT. This codes for CASSSGTGFNEKLFF. The chain uses TRBV19 and TRBJ1-4; 9 nucleotides align to TRBD1. Germline assignment: CDR1 LNHDA and CDR2 SQIVND (reference sequence). V dropped 5 bases and J dropped 4; count of bases not matched to a gene: 5. The CDR3 has 15 residues.

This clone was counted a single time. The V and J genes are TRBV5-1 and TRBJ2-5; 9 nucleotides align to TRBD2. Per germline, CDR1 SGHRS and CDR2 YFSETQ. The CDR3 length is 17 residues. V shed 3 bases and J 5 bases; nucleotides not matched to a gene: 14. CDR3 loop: CASSSGAGGPSAETQYF. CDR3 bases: TGCGCCAGCAGCTCTGGGGCGGGAGGGCCCTCGGCGGAGACCCAGTACTTC.

The CDR3 is CASSLTAGYGYTF. As DNA, the CDR3 is TGTGCCAGCAGCTTAACCGCCGGGTACGGCTACACCTTC. The V gene is TRBV7-2, the J gene TRBJ1-2; no clear D. The CDR3 loop spans 13 amino acids. Trimming pared 2 bases from V and 8 bases from J, leaving 12 bases between. The germline V gene has CDR1 SGHTA and CDR2 FQGNSA.

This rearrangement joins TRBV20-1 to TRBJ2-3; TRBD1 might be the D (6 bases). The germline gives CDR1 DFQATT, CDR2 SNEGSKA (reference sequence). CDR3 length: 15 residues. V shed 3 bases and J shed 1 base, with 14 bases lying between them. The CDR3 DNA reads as TGCAGTGCTAGTGGGGCAGGGGCCGGCACAGATACGCAGTATTTT. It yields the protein CSASGAGAGTDTQYF.

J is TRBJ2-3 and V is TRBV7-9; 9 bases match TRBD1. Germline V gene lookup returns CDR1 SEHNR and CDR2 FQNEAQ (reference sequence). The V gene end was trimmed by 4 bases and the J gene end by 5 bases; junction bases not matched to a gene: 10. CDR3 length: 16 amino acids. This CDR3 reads CASSSYRGRSGDTQYF. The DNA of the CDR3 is TGTGCCAGCAGCTCCTACAGGGGGCGCAGTGGAGATACGCAGTATTTT.